This T cell receptor (beta chain) was sequenced during a study of T cell responses to AZD1222 COVID-19 vaccine. Here immunoSEQ multiplex PCR was the method, and the copy in TCRdb shows in-frame clones only, minus some. Among tens of thousands of clones, around nine tenths were seen once, and the ten largest hold around a tenth. Trimming cost V 4 bases and J 0 bases, with 7 bases left between them. The V gene's germline CDR1 is LGHDT and CDR2 YNNKEL (reference sequence). This CDR3 is 13 amino acids long. This chain uses TRBV3-1 (or the pseudogene TRBV3-2) with TRBJ2-7, with D hard to call. Sequences were derived from peripheral blood, sampled 28 days after the second AZD1222 dose. This clonotype originated in an adult who received the AZD1222 COVID-19 vaccine. CDR3 nucleotide sequence: TGTGCCAGCAGCCCTGGATTCTCCTACGAGCAGTACTTC. Residues: CASSPGFSYEQYF.